A selection of T cell receptor beta chains follows, all from one sample in a study of T cell responses to AZD1222 COVID-19 vaccine. Profiled with immunoSEQ multiplex PCR; TCRdb holds only in-frame clones, not every one. The sample carries more than 110,000 clones, 70% to 90% recorded once. The sample was peripheral blood, taken on day 0 of AZD1222 vaccination. The receptors come from an adult in good health. Each CDR3 is given with its conserved first and last residue. The D gene is left open where the match is weak. Clone size is stated in some rows and not others, as once, few, many or a class when expanded.

clone_size: NA
d_call: TRBD1
j_call: TRBJ1-2
v_call: TRBV27
cdr3_nt: TGTGCCAGCAGTTTAAGGATCTCAGGGGGCGCGGGTGGCTACACCTTC
cdr3_aa: CASSLRISGGAGGYTF

clone_size: NA
d_call: TRBD2
j_call: TRBJ2-1
v_call: TRBV5-1
cdr3_nt: TGCGCCAGCAGCTCTAGCGGGACGTCCTACAATGAGCAGTTCTTC
cdr3_aa: CASSSSGTSYNEQFF

clone_size: NA
d_call: NA
j_call: TRBJ2-1
v_call: TRBV19
cdr3_nt: TGTGCCAGTAGTACTGTCCCCACTCGCCGAGGCAATGAGCAGTTCTTC
cdr3_aa: CASSTVPTRRGNEQFF

clone_size: once
d_call: NA
j_call: TRBJ2-5
v_call: TRBV10-3
cdr3_nt: TGTGCCATCAGTGGGACAGTTGGGTGGGAGACCCAGTACTTC
cdr3_aa: CAISGTVGWETQYF

clone_size: NA
d_call: TRBD2
j_call: TRBJ2-1
v_call: TRBV5-1
cdr3_nt: TGCGCCAGCAGCTTGAGCCCTTGGACTAGTCAGGACAATGAGCAGTTCTTC
cdr3_aa: CASSLSPWTSQDNEQFF

clone_size: few
d_call: NA
j_call: TRBJ2-1
v_call: TRBV11-2
cdr3_nt: TGTGCCAGCAGCCGAGGTGGGGGTTTTTACAATGAGCAGTTCTTC
cdr3_aa: CASSRGGGFYNEQFF

clone_size: NA
d_call: TRBD1
j_call: TRBJ1-1
v_call: TRBV6-2/TRBV6-3
cdr3_nt: TGTGCCAGCAGTTACGAGACAGGGACTATGAACACTGAAGCTTTCTTT
cdr3_aa: CASSYETGTMNTEAFF

clone_size: NA
d_call: NA
j_call: TRBJ2-3
v_call: TRBV11-1
cdr3_nt: TGTGCCAGCAGCTTACTAGGGTCAGATACGCAGTATTTT
cdr3_aa: CASSLLGSDTQYF

clone_size: NA
d_call: TRBD2
j_call: TRBJ2-1
v_call: TRBV9
cdr3_nt: TGTGCCAGCAGCCCCCGGACTAGCGGGAGGGATGAGCAGTTCTTC
cdr3_aa: CASSPRTSGRDEQFF

clone_size: NA
d_call: NA
j_call: TRBJ1-1
v_call: TRBV29-1
cdr3_nt: TGCAGCGTTCTGGGGACTGAAGCTTTCTTT
cdr3_aa: CSVLGTEAFF

clone_size: NA
d_call: NA
j_call: TRBJ1-2
v_call: TRBV9
cdr3_nt: TGTGCCAGCAGCTCTCGGACAGATCGAGCCTACACCTTC
cdr3_aa: CASSSRTDRAYTF

clone_size: NA
d_call: NA
j_call: TRBJ2-3
v_call: TRBV4-3
cdr3_nt: TGCGCCAGCAGCCAAGATGGGGTAGTGGATACGCAGTATTTT
cdr3_aa: CASSQDGVVDTQYF

clone_size: NA
d_call: TRBD1
j_call: TRBJ1-1
v_call: TRBV2
cdr3_nt: TGTGCCAGCAGGTCGACAGGGAGGAACACTGAAGCTTTCTTT
cdr3_aa: CASRSTGRNTEAFF